Listed below are T cell receptor beta chains from one sample, sequenced in a study of cytomegalovirus exposure and HLA in healthy donors. Sequencing was performed with immunoSEQ multiplex PCR; in TCRdb, only in-frame clones are kept and a portion is missing. Of 90,000 or so clones in the sample, about 80% are singletons; the top ten hold roughly 5.5%. Material for sequencing was PBMCs. Source of these receptors: a female donor in good health and CMV-seronegative. The CDR3 runs from the conserved cysteine through the conserved F or W. The D gene is left open where the match is weak. Size is omitted from some rows. Given values are once, few, many or a class for expanded clones.

>TRBV19|-|TRBD1|TRBJ1-1
CASSLWDRANTEAFF
TGTGCCAGTAGCCTGTGGGACAGGGCGAACACTGAAGCTTTCTTT
>TRBV12-1|-|-|TRBJ1-1
CASSFGGLPNTEAFF
TGTGCCAGCAGCTTTGGTGGACTCCCGAACACTGAAGCTTTCTTT
>TRBV10-3|-|TRBD1|TRBJ1-1
CAGGQGLTEAFF
TGTGCCGGGGGACAGGGGTTGACTGAAGCTTTCTTT
>TRBV9|-|-|TRBJ2-7
CASSVEGDYEQYF
TGTGCCAGCAGCGTAGAAGGGGACTACGAGCAGTACTTC
>TRBV7-2|-|-|TRBJ2-7
CASSLGLAGPYEQYF
TGTGCCAGCAGCTTAGGTCTTGCGGGGCCCTACGAGCAGTACTTC
>TRBV4-3|-|TRBD2|TRBJ2-2
CASSQEAGGPPITGELFF
TGCGCCAGCAGCCAAGAAGCGGGGGGGCCGCCCATAACCGGGGAGCTGTTTTTT
>TRBV5-4|-|-|TRBJ2-5
CASSLIEEETQYF
TGTGCCAGCAGCTTAATAGAAGAGGAGACCCAGTACTTC
>TRBV30|-|TRBD2|TRBJ2-3
CAWGMTSGGTSLTDTQYF
TGTGCCTGGGGAATGACTAGCGGGGGGACCTCTCTCACAGATACGCAGTATTTT
>TRBV10-1|-|TRBD1|TRBJ2-7
CASTFPRTGLYEQYF
TGCGCCAGCACTTTCCCCCGGACAGGCTTGTACGAGCAGTACTTC
>TRBV5-4|-|TRBD2|TRBJ2-7
CASSFFERDFYEQYF
TGTGCCAGCAGCTTCTTCGAGCGGGACTTCTACGAGCAGTACTTC
>TRBV7-9|-|TRBD1|TRBJ2-1
CASSLAAGTVYNEQFF
TGTGCCAGCAGCTTAGCAGCCGGGACAGTTTACAATGAGCAGTTCTTC
>TRBV9|few|-|TRBJ1-1
CASSVAISQGRAEAFF
TGTGCCAGCAGCGTAGCAATTAGTCAGGGTCGGGCTGAAGCTTTCTTT
>TRBV11-3|once|-|TRBJ2-1
CASSFSTSGEQFF
TGTGCCAGCAGCTTCTCGACTAGTGGCGAGCAGTTCTTC
>TRBV28|-|TRBD2|TRBJ2-2
CASRGAGGSGELFF
TGTGCCAGTCGAGGGGCGGGAGGGAGCGGGGAGCTGTTTTTT
>TRBV7-2|-|-|TRBJ1-5
CASSRQEQPQHF
TGTGCCAGCAGCCGACAGGAGCAGCCCCAGCATTTT
>TRBV28|few|-|TRBJ2-3
CASSLLGPSTDTQYF
TGTGCCAGCAGTTTACTGGGGCCTAGCACAGATACGCAGTATTTT
>TRBV5-4|once|TRBD2|TRBJ2-7
CASSFTSGTYEQYF
TGTGCCAGCAGCTTCACTAGCGGGACATACGAGCAGTACTTC
>TRBV6-6|-|-|TRBJ2-6
CASSIEGSGANVLTF
TGTGCCAGCAGTATAGAGGGCTCTGGGGCCAACGTCCTGACTTTC
>TRBV7-2|-|TRBD1|TRBJ2-2
CASSYGGQVTGELFF
TGTGCCAGCAGCTATGGAGGACAGGTTACCGGGGAGCTGTTTTTT
>TRBV28|-|TRBD2|TRBJ2-5
CASSSAAGVETQYF
TGTGCCAGCAGTTCAGCAGCGGGGGTGGAGACCCAGTACTTC
>TRBV27|-|TRBD2|TRBJ2-2
CASSLRSSGDTGELFF
TGTGCCAGCAGCCTCCGTAGTAGCGGGGATACCGGGGAGCTGTTTTTT
>TRBV7-9|-|-|TRBJ2-7
CASSTYYEQYF
TGTGCCAGCAGCACATACTACGAGCAGTACTTC
>TRBV6-5|-|-|TRBJ2-7
CASSYSSGGSSYEQYF
TGTGCCAGCAGTTACTCGTCCGGGGGTAGCTCCTACGAGCAGTACTTC
>TRBV7-8|once|-|TRBJ2-5
CASSFIQETQYF
TGTGCCAGCAGCTTCATCCAAGAGACCCAGTACTTC
>TRBV5-1|once|TRBD1|TRBJ2-7
CASSAPETGGNEQYF
TGCGCCAGCAGCGCCCCTGAGACAGGGGGCAACGAGCAGTACTTC
>TRBV28|once|-|TRBJ2-7
CASSRTANSYEQYF
TGTGCCAGCAGCCGGACAGCCAATTCCTACGAGCAGTACTTC
>TRBV27|-|TRBD1|TRBJ1-1
CASSFGTASTEAFF
TGTGCCAGCAGTTTCGGGACAGCGAGCACTGAAGCTTTCTTT
>TRBV23-1|-|-|TRBJ1-1
CASSLEAGRRVNTEAFF
TGCGCCAGCAGTCTGGAGGCAGGCCGGCGGGTGAACACTGAAGCTTTCTTT
>TRBV7-9|once|-|TRBJ1-1
CASSLESMVTEAFF
TGTGCCAGCAGCTTGGAGTCCATGGTCACTGAAGCTTTCTTT
>TRBV9|-|TRBD1|TRBJ2-2
CASSRTGESTGELFF
TGTGCCAGCAGCAGGACAGGGGAGAGTACCGGGGAGCTGTTTTTT
>TRBV29-1|-|TRBD1|TRBJ1-4
CSVFGQGGEKLFF
TGCAGCGTTTTTGGACAGGGAGGCGAAAAACTGTTTTTT
>TRBV28|-|-|TRBJ1-2
CASSLGRNDYGYTF
TGTGCCAGCAGTTTAGGGAGAAATGACTATGGCTACACCTTC
>TRBV28|-|-|TRBJ1-1
CASSLGAGKGEAFF
TGTGCCAGCAGTTTAGGGGCAGGGAAGGGTGAAGCTTTCTTT
>TRBV6-1|-|TRBD1|TRBJ2-5
CASSDGGTGWETQYF
TGTGCCAGCAGTGATGGAGGGACAGGGTGGGAGACCCAGTACTTC
>TRBV5-5|few|TRBD1|TRBJ1-4
CASSITSGGNEKLFF
TGTGCCAGCAGCATTACTTCAGGGGGCAATGAAAAACTGTTTTTT
>TRBV5-8|few|-|TRBJ1-5
CASMTGYQPQHF
TGTGCCAGCATGACAGGTTATCAGCCCCAGCATTTT
>TRBV15|-|-|TRBJ2-7
CATSRDRVGGYEQYF
TGTGCCACCAGCAGAGATAGGGTAGGGGGCTACGAGCAGTACTTC
>TRBV7-2|-|TRBD1|TRBJ2-5
CASSLEYRQGETQYF
TGTGCCAGCAGCTTAGAGTATAGACAGGGAGAGACCCAGTACTTC
>TRBV6-1|few|TRBD1|TRBJ1-1
CASLGGQGAYTEAFF
TGTGCCAGCCTCGGGGGACAGGGGGCGTACACTGAAGCTTTCTTT
>TRBV4-3|-|-|TRBJ1-1
CASSQDGRRDTEAFF
TGCGCCAGCAGCCAAGATGGACGGAGGGACACTGAAGCTTTCTTT
>TRBV28|-|TRBD2|TRBJ2-2
CASRPTSGRNTGELFF
TGTGCCAGCAGGCCCACTAGCGGGCGAAACACCGGGGAGCTGTTTTTT
>TRBV18|-|TRBD2|TRBJ2-1
CASSPQGGGYNEQFF
TGTGCCAGCTCACCACAGGGCGGGGGTTACAATGAGCAGTTCTTC
>TRBV5-1|-|-|TRBJ2-1
CASSLLPSGPSSYNEQFF
TGCGCCAGCAGCTTGCTTCCCAGCGGGCCGAGCTCCTACAATGAGCAGTTCTTC
>TRBV6-5|-|-|TRBJ2-1
CASSRSGGRNEQFF
TGTGCCAGCAGCCGCTCAGGTGGGAGGAATGAGCAGTTCTTC
>TRBV7-6|-|TRBD1|TRBJ2-2
CASSIRDRALPNTGELFF
TGTGCCAGCAGCATTAGGGACAGGGCTCTTCCGAACACCGGGGAGCTGTTTTTT
>TRBV13|-|TRBD2|TRBJ2-5
CASSPMGTSGDQETQYF
TGTGCCAGCAGCCCAATGGGGACTAGCGGGGACCAAGAGACCCAGTACTTC
>TRBV4-1|-|-|TRBJ2-7
CASSQASTVGADYEQYF
TGCGCCAGCAGCCAAGCATCGACAGTTGGGGCGGACTACGAGCAGTACTTC
>TRBV6-1|-|-|TRBJ1-5
CASSALGGRDNQPQHF
TGTGCCAGCAGTGCCCTGGGGGGAAGGGATAATCAGCCCCAGCATTTT
>TRBV7-8|-|TRBD2|TRBJ2-7
CASSSALAGEGKYEQYF
TGTGCCAGCAGCTCGGCCCTAGCGGGAGAGGGGAAGTACGAGCAGTACTTC
>TRBV5-1|-|-|TRBJ1-1
CASSLAYLRRGQNTEAFF
TGCGCCAGCAGCTTGGCATACCTCCGCAGGGGTCAGAACACTGAAGCTTTCTTT
>TRBV28|once|TRBD1|TRBJ2-2
CASSPDRALNTGELFF
TGTGCCAGCAGTCCCGACAGGGCACTGAACACCGGGGAGCTGTTTTTT
>TRBV2|few|TRBD2|TRBJ2-3
CASSQLAGGSDTQYF
TGTGCCAGCAGTCAACTAGCGGGAGGTTCGGATACGCAGTATTTT
>TRBV20-1|-|-|TRBJ2-2
CSATNTGELFF
TGCAGTGCTACTAACACCGGGGAGCTGTTTTTT
>TRBV28|-|TRBD2|TRBJ2-7
CASSLWGSGGNYEQYF
TGTGCCAGCAGTTTATGGGGTAGCGGGGGAAACTACGAGCAGTACTTC